This T cell receptor beta chain was sequenced during a study of neurological immune-mediated disorders. The length of the CDR3 is 12 residues. The germline V gene encodes CDR1 SGHTA and CDR2 FQGNSA. V lost 2 bases and J lost 6, with 6 bases in between. MiXCR, run by TCRdb on the 5' RACE reads, gives a single entry per CDR3 protein. The repertoire holds about 62,000 distinct CDR3 sequences, with 3% to 4% as singletons. Study findings and constraints: There was no clinical or MRI feature that was associated with the multiple sclerosis repertoire cluster. Expansion of TCR clones was greatest in HTLV-1-associated myelopathy and smallest in multiple sclerosis, where it fell below that of healthy controls. Private repertoires in all groups were suggested by the absence of shared CDR3 amino acid sequences among expanded clones across subjects.

This clonotype has a count of ten or more. Its antigen remains unknown. The sequenced sample consisted of PBMCs. The sequence came from a woman between 50 and 59 years old with multiple sclerosis. The V and J genes are TRBV7-2 and TRBJ2-3; D is unresolved. The CDR3 nucleotides are TGTGCCAGCAGCTTAAACGGCGATACGCAGTATTTT. It specifies CASSLNGDTQYF.